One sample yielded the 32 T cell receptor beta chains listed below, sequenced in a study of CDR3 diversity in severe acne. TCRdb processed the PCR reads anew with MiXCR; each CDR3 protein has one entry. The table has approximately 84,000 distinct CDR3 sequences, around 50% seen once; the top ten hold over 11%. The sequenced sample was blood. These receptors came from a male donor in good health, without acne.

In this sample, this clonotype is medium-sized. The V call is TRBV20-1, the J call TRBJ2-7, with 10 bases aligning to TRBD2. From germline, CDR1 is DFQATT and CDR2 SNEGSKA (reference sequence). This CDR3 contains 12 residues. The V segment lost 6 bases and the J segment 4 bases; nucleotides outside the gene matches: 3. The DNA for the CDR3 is TGCAGTGCCGGGACTAGCGAGTACGAGCAGTACTTC. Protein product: CSAGTSEYEQYF.

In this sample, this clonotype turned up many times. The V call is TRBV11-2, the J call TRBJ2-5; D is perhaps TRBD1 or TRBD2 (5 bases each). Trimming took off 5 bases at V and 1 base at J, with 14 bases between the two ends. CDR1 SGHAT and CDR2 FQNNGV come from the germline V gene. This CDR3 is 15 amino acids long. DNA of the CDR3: TGTGCCAGCAGCCCACGGGACGGATTCCAAGAGACCCAGTACTTC. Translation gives CASSPRDGFQETQYF. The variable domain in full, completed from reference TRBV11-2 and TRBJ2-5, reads EAGVAQSPRYKIIEKRQSVAFWCNPISGHATLYWYQQILGQGPKLLIQFQNNGVVDDSQLPKDRFSAERLKGVDSTLKIQPAKLEDSAVYLCASSPRDGFQETQYFGPGTRLLVL.

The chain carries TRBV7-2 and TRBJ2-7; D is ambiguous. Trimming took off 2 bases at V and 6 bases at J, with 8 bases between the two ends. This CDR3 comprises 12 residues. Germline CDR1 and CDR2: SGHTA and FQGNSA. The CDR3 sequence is CASSLTFREQYF. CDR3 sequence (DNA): TGTGCCAGCAGCTTAACGTTCCGCGAGCAGTACTTC.

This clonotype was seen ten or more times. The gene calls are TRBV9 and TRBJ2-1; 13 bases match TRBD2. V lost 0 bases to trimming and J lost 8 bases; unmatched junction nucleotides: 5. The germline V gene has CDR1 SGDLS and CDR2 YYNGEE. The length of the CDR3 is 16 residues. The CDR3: CASSVAGLAGEDEQFF. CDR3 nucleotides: TGTGCCAGCAGCGTAGCTGGACTAGCGGGAGAGGATGAGCAGTTCTTC. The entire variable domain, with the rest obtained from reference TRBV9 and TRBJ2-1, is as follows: DSGVTQTPKHLITATGQRVTLRCSPRSGDLSVYWYQQSLDQGLQFLIQYYNGEERAKGNILERFSAQQFPDLHSELNLSSLELGDSALYFCASSVAGLAGEDEQFFGPGTRLTVL.

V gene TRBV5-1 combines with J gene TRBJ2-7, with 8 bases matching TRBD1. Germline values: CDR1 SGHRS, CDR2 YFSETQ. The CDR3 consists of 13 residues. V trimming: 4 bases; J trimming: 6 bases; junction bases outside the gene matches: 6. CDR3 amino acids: CASSVDRGREQYF. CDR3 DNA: TGCGCCAGCAGCGTCGACAGGGGACGCGAGCAGTACTTC.

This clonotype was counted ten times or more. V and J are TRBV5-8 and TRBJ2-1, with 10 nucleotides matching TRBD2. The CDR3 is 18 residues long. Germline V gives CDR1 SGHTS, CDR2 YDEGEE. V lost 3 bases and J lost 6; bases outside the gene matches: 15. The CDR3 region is CASSWGGGSGGDPNEQFF. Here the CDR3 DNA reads TGTGCCAGCAGCTGGGGTGGAGGCAGCGGGGGGGATCCCAATGAGCAGTTCTTC.

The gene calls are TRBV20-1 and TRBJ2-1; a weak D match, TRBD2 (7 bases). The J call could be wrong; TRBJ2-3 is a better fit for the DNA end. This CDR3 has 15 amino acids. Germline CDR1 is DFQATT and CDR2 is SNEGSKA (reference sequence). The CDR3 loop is CSAREGGGSYNEQYF. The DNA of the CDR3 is TGCAGTGCTAGAGAAGGGGGGGGCTCTTACAATGAGCAGTATTTT.

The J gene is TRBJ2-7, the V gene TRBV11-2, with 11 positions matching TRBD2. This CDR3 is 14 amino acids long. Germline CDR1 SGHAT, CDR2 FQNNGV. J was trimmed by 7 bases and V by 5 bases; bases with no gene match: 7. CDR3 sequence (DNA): TGTGCCAGCAGCCCACTAGCGGGAGTAGGTGAGCAGTACTTC. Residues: CASSPLAGVGEQYF.

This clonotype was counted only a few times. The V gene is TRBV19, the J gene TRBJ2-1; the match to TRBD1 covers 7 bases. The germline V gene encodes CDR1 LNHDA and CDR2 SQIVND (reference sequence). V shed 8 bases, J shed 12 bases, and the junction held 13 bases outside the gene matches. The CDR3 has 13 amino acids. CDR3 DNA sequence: TGTGCCAGTTCAGGGGGACGGACAGATACGCAGTTCTTC. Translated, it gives CASSGGRTDTQFF.

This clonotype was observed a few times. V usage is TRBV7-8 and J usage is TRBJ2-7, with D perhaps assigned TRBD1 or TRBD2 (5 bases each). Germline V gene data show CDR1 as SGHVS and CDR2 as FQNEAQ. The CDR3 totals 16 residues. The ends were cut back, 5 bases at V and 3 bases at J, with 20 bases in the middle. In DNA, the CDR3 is TGTGCCAGCAGCCCGAGACCGGGACCCACGGGCTACGAGCAGTACTTC. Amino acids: CASSPRPGPTGYEQYF. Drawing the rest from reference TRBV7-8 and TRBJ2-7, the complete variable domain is GAGVSQSPRYKVAKRGQDVALRCDPISGHVSLFWYQQALGQGPEFLTYFQNEAQLDKSGLPSDRFFAERPEGSVSTLKIQRTQQEDSAVYLCASSPRPGPTGYEQYFGPGTRLTVT.

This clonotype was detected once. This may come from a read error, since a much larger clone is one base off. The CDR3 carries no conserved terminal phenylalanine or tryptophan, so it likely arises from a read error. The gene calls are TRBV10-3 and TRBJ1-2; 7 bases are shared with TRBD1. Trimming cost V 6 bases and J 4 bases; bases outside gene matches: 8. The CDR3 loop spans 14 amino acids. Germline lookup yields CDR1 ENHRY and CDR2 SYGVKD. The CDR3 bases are TGTGCCATCAGGGTGGAGGGGGCGTCCTATGGCTACACCCTC. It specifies CAIRVEGASYGYTL.

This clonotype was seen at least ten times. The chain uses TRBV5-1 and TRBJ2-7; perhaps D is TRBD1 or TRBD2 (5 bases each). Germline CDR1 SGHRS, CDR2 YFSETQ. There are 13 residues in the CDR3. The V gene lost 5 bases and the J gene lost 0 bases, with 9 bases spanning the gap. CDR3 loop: CASRKGTSYEQYF. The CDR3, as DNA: TGCGCCAGCAGAAAGGGGACCTCCTACGAGCAGTACTTC. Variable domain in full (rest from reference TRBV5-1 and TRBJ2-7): KAGVTQTPRYLIKTRGQQVTLSCSPISGHRSVSWYQQTPGQGLQFLFEYFSETQRNKGNFPGRFSGRQFSNSRSEMNVSTLELGDSALYLCASRKGTSYEQYFGPGTRLTVT.

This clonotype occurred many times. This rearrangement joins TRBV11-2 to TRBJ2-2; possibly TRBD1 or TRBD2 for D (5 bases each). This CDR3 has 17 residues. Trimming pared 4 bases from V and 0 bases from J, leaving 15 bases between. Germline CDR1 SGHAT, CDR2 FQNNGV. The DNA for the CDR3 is TGTGCCAGCAGCTCCCCCAAGTTGGGGGCGAACACCGGGGAGCTGTTTTTT. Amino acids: CASSSPKLGANTGELFF.

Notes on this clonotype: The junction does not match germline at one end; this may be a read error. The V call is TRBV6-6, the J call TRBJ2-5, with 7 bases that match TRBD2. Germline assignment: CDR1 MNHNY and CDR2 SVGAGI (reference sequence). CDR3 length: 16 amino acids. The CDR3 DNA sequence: TGTGCCAGCAGTTACTCGGGGGGGTTTTCCAGGGAGACCCAGCACTTC. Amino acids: CASSYSGGFSRETQHF.

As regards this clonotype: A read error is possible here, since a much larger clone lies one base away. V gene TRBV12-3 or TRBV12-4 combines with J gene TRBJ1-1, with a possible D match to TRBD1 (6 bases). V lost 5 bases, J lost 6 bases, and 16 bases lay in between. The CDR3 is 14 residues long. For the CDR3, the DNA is TGTGCCAGCAGTCCGTTCAGGGGTGACCCTGAAGCTTTCTTT. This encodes CASSPFRGDPEAFF.

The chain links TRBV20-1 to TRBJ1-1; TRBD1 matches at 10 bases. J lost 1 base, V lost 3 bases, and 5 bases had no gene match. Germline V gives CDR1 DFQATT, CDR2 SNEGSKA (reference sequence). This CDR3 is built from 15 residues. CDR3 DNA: TGCAGTGCTAGGATACGGACAGGGGGGAACACTGAAGCTTTCTTT. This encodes CSARIRTGGNTEAFF.

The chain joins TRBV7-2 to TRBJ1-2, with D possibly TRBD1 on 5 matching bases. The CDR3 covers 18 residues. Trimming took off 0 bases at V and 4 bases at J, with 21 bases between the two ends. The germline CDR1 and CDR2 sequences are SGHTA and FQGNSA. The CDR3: CASSLAPGTGGSAYGYTF. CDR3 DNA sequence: TGTGCCAGCAGCTTAGCGCCAGGGACGGGGGGTTCTGCCTATGGCTACACCTTC.

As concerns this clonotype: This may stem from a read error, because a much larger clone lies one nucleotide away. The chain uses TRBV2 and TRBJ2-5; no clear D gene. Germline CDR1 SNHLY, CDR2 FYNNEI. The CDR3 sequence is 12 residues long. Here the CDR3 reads CGSSEGVAFQYF. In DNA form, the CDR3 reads TGTGGCAGCAGTGAAGGAGTAGCCTTCCAGTACTTC.

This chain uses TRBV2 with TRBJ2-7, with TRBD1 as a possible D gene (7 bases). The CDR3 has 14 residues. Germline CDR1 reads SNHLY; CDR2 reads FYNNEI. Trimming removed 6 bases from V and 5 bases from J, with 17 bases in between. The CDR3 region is CASRAPGGKNEQYF. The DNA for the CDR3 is TGTGCCAGCAGGGCACCAGGGGGGAAAAACGAGCAGTACTTC.

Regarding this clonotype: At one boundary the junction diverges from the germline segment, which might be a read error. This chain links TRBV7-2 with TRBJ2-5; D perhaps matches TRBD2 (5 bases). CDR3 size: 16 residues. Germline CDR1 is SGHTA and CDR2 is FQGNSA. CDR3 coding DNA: TGTGCCAGCAGTTTGGCCGGGATAGCGAACCAAGAGACCCAGTGCTTC. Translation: CASSLAGIANQETQCF.

CDR3 in amino acids: CASRHGRDEGNQPQYF. The CDR3 nucleotides are TGTGCCAGCCGACACGGGAGAGATGAGGGCAATCAGCCCCAGTACTTC. The V gene is TRBV11-2, the J gene TRBJ2-5; D is perhaps TRBD2 (6 bases). V lost 8 bases and J lost 9, with 28 bases in between. In germline, CDR1 is SGHAT, CDR2 FQNNGV. The CDR3 has 16 residues.

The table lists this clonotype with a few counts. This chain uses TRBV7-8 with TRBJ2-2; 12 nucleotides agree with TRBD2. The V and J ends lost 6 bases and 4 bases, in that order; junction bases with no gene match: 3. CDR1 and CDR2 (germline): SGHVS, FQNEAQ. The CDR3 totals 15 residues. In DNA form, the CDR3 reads TGTGCCAGCAGTTCACTAGCGGGAGGCACCGGGGAGCTGTTTTTT. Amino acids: CASSSLAGGTGELFF. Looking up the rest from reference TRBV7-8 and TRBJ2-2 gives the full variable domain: GAGVSQSPRYKVAKRGQDVALRCDPISGHVSLFWYQQALGQGPEFLTYFQNEAQLDKSGLPSDRFFAERPEGSVSTLKIQRTQQEDSAVYLCASSSLAGGTGELFFGEGSRLTVL.

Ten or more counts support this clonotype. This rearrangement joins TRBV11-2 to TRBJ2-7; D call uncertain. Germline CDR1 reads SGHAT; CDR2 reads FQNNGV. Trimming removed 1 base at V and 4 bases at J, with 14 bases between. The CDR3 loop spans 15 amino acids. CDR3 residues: CASSLAYGQAYEQYF. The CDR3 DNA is TGTGCCAGCAGCTTAGCATACGGCCAGGCGTACGAGCAGTACTTC.

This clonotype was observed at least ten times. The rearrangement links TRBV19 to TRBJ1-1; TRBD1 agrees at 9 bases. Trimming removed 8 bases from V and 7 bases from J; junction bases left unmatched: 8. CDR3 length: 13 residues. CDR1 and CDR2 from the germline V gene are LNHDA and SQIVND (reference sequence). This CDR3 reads CASARDREVEAFF. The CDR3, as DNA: TGTGCCAGTGCTCGGGACAGGGAGGTTGAAGCTTTCTTT. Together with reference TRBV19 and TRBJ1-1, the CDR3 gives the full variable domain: DGGITQSPKYLFRKEGQNVTLSCEQNLNHDAMYWYRQDPGQGLRLIYYSQIVNDFQKGDIAEGYSVSREKKESFPLTVTSAQKNPTAFYLCASARDREVEAFFGQGTRLTVV.

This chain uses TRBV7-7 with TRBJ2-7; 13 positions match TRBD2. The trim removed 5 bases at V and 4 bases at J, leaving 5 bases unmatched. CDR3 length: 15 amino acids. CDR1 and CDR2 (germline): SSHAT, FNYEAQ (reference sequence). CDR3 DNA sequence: TGTGCCAGCAGCACCGGGACTAGCGGGATGTACGAGCAGTACTTC. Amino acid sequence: CASSTGTSGMYEQYF.

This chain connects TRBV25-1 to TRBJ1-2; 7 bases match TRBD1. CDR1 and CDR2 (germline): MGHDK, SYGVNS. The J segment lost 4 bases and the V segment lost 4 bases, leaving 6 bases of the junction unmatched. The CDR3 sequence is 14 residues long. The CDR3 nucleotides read TGTGCCAGCAGTGGTCCGGGACAGCTCTATGGCTACACCTTC. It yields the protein CASSGPGQLYGYTF.

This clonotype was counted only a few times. The DNA for the CDR3 is TGCAGTGCTGGGGACAGGGCCTACAATGAGCAGTTCTTC. Amino acid sequence: CSAGDRAYNEQFF. V usage is TRBV20-1 and J usage is TRBJ2-1, with 9 positions matching TRBD1. The CDR3 runs 13 residues. Germline values: CDR1 DFQATT, CDR2 SNEGSKA (reference sequence). Unmatched junction bases numbered 1, after V lost 5 bases and J lost 2 bases.

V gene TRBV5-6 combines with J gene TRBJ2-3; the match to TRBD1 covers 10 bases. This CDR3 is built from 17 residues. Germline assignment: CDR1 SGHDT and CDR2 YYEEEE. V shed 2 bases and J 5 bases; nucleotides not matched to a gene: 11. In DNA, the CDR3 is TGTGCCAGCAGCTTTGGGGACAGGGGAACACAAAGAGATACGCAGTATTTT. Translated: CASSFGDRGTQRDTQYF.

The CDR3: CASRKGGDGRSTQYF. DNA of the CDR3: TGTGCCAGCAGGAAAGGAGGGGACGGGAGGTCGACGCAGTATTTT. The J gene is TRBJ2-3, the V gene TRBV13; the match to TRBD2 covers 7 bases. The V and J ends lost 6 bases and 9 bases, in that order; junction bases with no gene match: 15. Germline V CDR1 and CDR2: PRHDT, FYEKMQ (reference sequence). The CDR3 has 15 residues.

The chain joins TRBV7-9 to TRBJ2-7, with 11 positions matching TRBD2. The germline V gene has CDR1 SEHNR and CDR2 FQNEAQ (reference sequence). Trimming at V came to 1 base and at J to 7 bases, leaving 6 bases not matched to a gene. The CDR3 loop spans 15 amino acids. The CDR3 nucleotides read TGTGCCAGCAGCTTAGTGGTAGCGGGAGGGGGGGAGCAGTACTTC. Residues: CASSLVVAGGGEQYF.

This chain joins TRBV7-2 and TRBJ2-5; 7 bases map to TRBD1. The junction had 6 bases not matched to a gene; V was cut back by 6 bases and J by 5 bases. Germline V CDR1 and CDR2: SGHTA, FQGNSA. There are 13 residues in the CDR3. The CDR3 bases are TGTGCCAGCAGGGGACAGTTGGGGGAGACCCAGTACTTC. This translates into CASRGQLGETQYF.

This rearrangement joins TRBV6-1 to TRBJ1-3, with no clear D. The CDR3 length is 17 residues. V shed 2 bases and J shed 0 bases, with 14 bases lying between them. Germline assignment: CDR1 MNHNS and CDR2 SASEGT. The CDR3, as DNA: TGTGCCAGCAGTGAATATGGGGTAATAAGCTCTGGAAACACCATATATTTT. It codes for CASSEYGVISSGNTIYF.